This TCR beta chain appears in the sequencing data of a study of blood T cell repertoires in COVID-19 (dated by TCRdb to the early 2020s). Concerning the study at large: Recovered participants in ImmuneRACE Cohort 3 were defined by two consecutive negative NP/OP PCR tests, clearance by a healthcare professional, or resolution of symptoms. The repertoires were released in a freely available public database intended as a resource for research on the immune response to SARS-CoV-2. Samples were obtained from the ongoing ImmuneRACE study (first 160 participants) and from 1,000 to 1,500 subjects provided by 6 global collaborators. The prospective study material was composed of cDNA or gDNA derived from T cells, B-cell-depleted T cells, or PBMCs. Sample metadata almost always included a de-identified subject ID, COVID-19 status, age in years and sex. Where HLA class I and class II types were available, the types were taken from metadata supplied by the sample provider, not from assay-based typing. Samples covering the acute and convalescent phases of COVID-19 were provided by collaborators in the United States, Italy and Spain. The dataset comprised deeply sampled blood TCRbeta repertoires from subjects exposed to, actively infected with, or recovered from COVID-19. Broad study findings and their caveats: The amount of clinical and demographic metadata varied by source and participant and was provided uncurated.

TCRbeta CDR3 regions were amplified from genomic DNA using the immunoSEQ Assay, a bias-controlled multiplex PCR. The source study handled its data this way. The number of nucleated cells in each sample was estimated from the amplification of reference gene primers within the assay. Sequence reads were collapsed and filtered to measure the absolute abundance of every unique TCRbeta CDR3 rearrangement. For each sample, productive Simpson clonality was calculated as the square root of Simpson's diversity index over productive rearrangements. What TCRdb holds here is the immuneACCESS table cut down to in-frame rearrangements. Part of the clones is not present; checked against another copy, under half of the missing clones reflect an unresolved V gene, and the others are unexplained. V and J calls and clone size come straight from that table; D and trimming were deduced from the DNA. A total of 350,000 to 400,000 clones appear in this sample, about 89% of them only once. 1.9% of the sample rests with the top ten.

Looking up the germline V gene yields CDR1 SQVTM and CDR2 ANQGSEA. The junction shows trimming of 4 bases on V and 2 bases on J, plus 6 bases between the germline ends. The CDR3 spans 12 residues, from the cysteine through the phenylalanine. The sequence is cut down to CDR3 DNA, 36 bases in frame from base 1. Of note for this clone: There is no known antigen for this receptor. One base away there is no much larger clone; base qualities are not given.

In the prospective study, participants were about 18 to 95 years old, resided in 25 or so geographic areas of the United States, and were enrolled through a virtual design. In the prospective study, cohorts were assigned on the basis of participant-reported clinical history obtained from a screening survey and a study questionnaire. In the prospective study, mobile phlebotomists collected whole blood, serum and a nasopharyngeal or oropharyngeal swab from each participant. Prospective study participants could optionally give additional blood draws and questionnaires over an approximately 2-month period. Prospective study blood samples were shipped either frozen or at room temperature before DNA extraction.

The sequence was obtained from a man between 35 and 55 years old in a cohort exposed to, infected with or recovered from COVID-19 (not recorded which). The rearranged segments are TRBV29-1 and TRBJ1-5, with the D gene uncertain. Sample: PBMCs or T cells enriched from blood (not recorded which). CDR3 loop: CSVVAGNQPQHF. The nucleotide sequence reads TGCAGCGTTGTGGCAGGCAATCAGCCCCAGCATTTT.